A single sample gave rise to the 9 T cell receptor beta chains below, sequenced in a study of blood T cell repertoires in COVID-19. Profiled with immunoSEQ multiplex PCR; TCRdb holds only in-frame clones, not every one. The sample lists hundreds of thousands of clones, 87% seen once, with 6% in the top ten. Sequenced input: PBMCs or T cells enriched from blood (not recorded which). Receptor source: a middle-aged woman who had recovered from COVID-19.

This clone was seen only a few times. The chain recombines TRBV28 with TRBJ1-1; D call uncertain. Trimming shortened V by 7 bases and J by 0 bases, and 12 bases separated the two germline ends. The CDR3 extends over 14 amino acids. Per germline, CDR1 MDHEN and CDR2 SYDVKM. CDR3 in amino acids: CASITTLLNTEAFF. CDR3 in DNA: TGTGCCAGCATCACTACGTTATTGAACACTGAAGCTTTCTTT.

This rearrangement joins TRBV3-1 (or the pseudogene TRBV3-2) to TRBJ2-7, with D uncertain. This CDR3 has 12 residues. Germline V gives CDR1 LGHDT, CDR2 YNNKEL (reference sequence). Between the trimmed V and J ends, which lost 5 bases and 3 bases, there was a span of 8 bases. The CDR3 loop is CASSLDFYEQYF. The CDR3 bases are TGTGCCAGCAGCTTAGACTTCTACGAGCAGTACTTC.

The chain uses TRBV19 and TRBJ1-2; TRBD1 matches at 7 bases. Looked up from germline, CDR1 is LNHDA and CDR2 is SQIVND (reference sequence). The CDR3 is 17 amino acids. J was trimmed by 4 bases and V by 4 bases; bases with no gene match: 15. Here the CDR3 DNA reads TGTGCCAGTAGTAGGACAGGTCTCCAACTAAACACCTATGGCTACACCTTC. The encoded protein is CASSRTGLQLNTYGYTF.

The genes are TRBV14 and TRBJ1-4, with 8 bases aligning to TRBD1. Per germline, CDR1 SGHDN and CDR2 FVKESK. The CDR3 spans 14 residues. Trimming cost V 5 bases and J 7 bases; bases outside gene matches: 6. The CDR3 loop reads CASSNQGAGEKLFF. Written as DNA, the CDR3 is TGTGCCAGCAGCAACCAGGGGGCTGGTGAAAAACTGTTTTTT. The full variable domain, rest sourced from reference TRBV14 and TRBJ1-4, is EAGVTQFPSHSVIEKGQTVTLRCDPISGHDNLYWYRRVMGKEIKFLLHFVKESKQDESGMPNNRFLAERTGGTYSTLKVQPAELEDSGVYFCASSNQGAGEKLFFGSGTQLSVL.

The V call is TRBV11-2, the J call TRBJ2-1; TRBD1 agrees at 7 bases. The CDR3 is 15 amino acids. Germline V gene data show CDR1 as SGHAT and CDR2 as FQNNGV. Trimming cost V 5 bases and J 5 bases; bases outside gene matches: 9. This CDR3 is CASSPGGLGDNEQFF. CDR3 in DNA: TGTGCCAGCAGCCCAGGGGGTCTAGGGGACAATGAGCAGTTCTTC.

The chain carries TRBV4-2 and TRBJ2-3; D perhaps matches TRBD1 (5 bases). The CDR3 is 18 amino acids. Germline V gene data show CDR1 as LGHNA and CDR2 as YNFKEQ. V was clipped by 1 base and J by 1 base, with 18 bases between them. The DNA for the CDR3 is TGTGCCAGCAGCCAAGCATTACAGGCAGCATTGGGCACAGATACGCAGTATTTT. Residues: CASSQALQAALGTDTQYF.

The genes are TRBV28 and TRBJ1-1; TRBD1 matches 9 bases. CDR3 size: 15 residues. V trimming: 7 bases; J trimming: 0 bases; junction bases outside the gene matches: 6. CDR1 is MDHEN, CDR2 SYDVKM, per germline. CDR3: CASTRTGEMNTEAFF. Written as DNA, the CDR3 is TGTGCCAGCACCAGGACAGGGGAGATGAACACTGAAGCTTTCTTT.

The CDR3 sequence is CASSFTSGSGQETQYF. DNA for the CDR3: TGTGCCAGCAGCTTCACTAGCGGGAGTGGGCAAGAGACCCAGTACTTC. J is TRBJ2-5 and V is TRBV11-2, with 11 bases that match TRBD2. This CDR3 spans 16 amino acids. V lost 3 bases to trimming and J lost 2 bases; unmatched junction nucleotides: 5. Germline values: CDR1 SGHAT, CDR2 FQNNGV. The whole variable domain, remainder taken from reference TRBV11-2 and TRBJ2-5, is EAGVAQSPRYKIIEKRQSVAFWCNPISGHATLYWYQQILGQGPKLLIQFQNNGVVDDSQLPKDRFSAERLKGVDSTLKIQPAKLEDSAVYLCASSFTSGSGQETQYFGPGTRLLVL.

This clone was recorded a few times. The chain links TRBV4-3 to TRBJ1-2; 7 bases are a match to TRBD1. This CDR3 is built from 16 residues. Germline V CDR1 and CDR2: LGHNA, YSLEER. V trimming: 4 bases; J trimming: 7 bases; junction bases outside the gene matches: 15. The chain's CDR3 is CASSPKKTTGKGGYTF. The CDR3 DNA sequence: TGCGCCAGCAGCCCGAAAAAAACGACAGGGAAGGGTGGCTACACCTTC.